This T cell receptor (beta chain) was recovered during a study of blood T cell repertoires in COVID-19. Whole-study context: COVID-19 samples, acute and convalescent, were from the United States, Italy and Spain. Nucleic acid was either cDNA or gDNA, and it came from T cells, B-cell-depleted T cells, or PBMCs.

Participant-reported clinical history was the basis for cohort assignment. Study processing details: Reference gene primer amplification gave nucleated cell count estimates. Only in-frame clones appear in the TCRdb table, and some are missing; sequencing was by immunoSEQ multiplex PCR. V and J calls and clone size are copied from that table; D and trimming were computed from the DNA. The sample has over 250,000 clones; approximately 89% are singletons. The CDR3 is 13 residues long. CDR1 is ENHRY, CDR2 SYGVKD, per germline. V lost 7 bases and J lost 0, with 10 bases in between. The sequenced material came from PBMCs or T cells enriched from blood (not recorded which). The receptor comes from a woman aged 55-69 years who had recovered from COVID-19. The chain couples TRBV10-3 to TRBJ2-7, with D possibly matching TRBD1 (5 bases). CDR3 in DNA: TGTGCCATCAAACAGGAGAGCTCCTACGAGCAGTACTTC. Its protein is CAIKQESSYEQYF.